Listed here is a single TCR beta chain. These data belong to a study of T cells expressing NK-cell markers. From the 5' RACE reads, TCRdb lists one entry per CDR3 protein and no DNA. The table for this sample gives about 260,000 distinct CDR3 sequences. The CDR3 totals 13 residues. Germline-derived CDR1 and CDR2 are SGHTA and FQGTGA. J is TRBJ2-2 and V is TRBV7-3. This TCR derives from a man between 18 and 29 years old in good health. The specimen was blood T cells: a sorted CD56 or NKG2C T cell subset, CD4+ or CD8+ T cells, or bulk PBMC T cells (not recorded which). The CDR3 spells CASSSTPTGELFF.